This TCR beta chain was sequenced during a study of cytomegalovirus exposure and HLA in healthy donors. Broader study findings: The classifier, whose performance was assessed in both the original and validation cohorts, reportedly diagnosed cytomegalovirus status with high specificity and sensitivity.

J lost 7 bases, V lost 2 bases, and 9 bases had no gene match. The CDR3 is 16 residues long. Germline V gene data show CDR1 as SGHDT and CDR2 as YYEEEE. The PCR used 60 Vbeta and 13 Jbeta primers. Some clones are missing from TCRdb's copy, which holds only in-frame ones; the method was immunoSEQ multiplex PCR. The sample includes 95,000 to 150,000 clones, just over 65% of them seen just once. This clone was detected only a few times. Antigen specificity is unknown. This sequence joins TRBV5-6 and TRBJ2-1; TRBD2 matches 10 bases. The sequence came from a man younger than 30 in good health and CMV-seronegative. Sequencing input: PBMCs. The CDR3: CASSFATSGIRNEQFF. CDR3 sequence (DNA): TGTGCCAGCAGCTTCGCAACTAGCGGGATAAGGAATGAGCAGTTCTTC.